The 10 T cell receptor beta chains in this list originate from one sample, sequenced in a study of blood T cell repertoires in COVID-19. Using immunoSEQ multiplex PCR, the repertoire was profiled, and TCRdb retains in-frame clones only, with some absent. The sample lists about 180,000 clones, over 75% occurring once. The sample was peripheral blood. The receptors originated from a person aged 70 to 79 with COVID-19, enrolled during active disease.

This chain links TRBV19 with TRBJ2-1, with D perhaps matching TRBD2 (5 bases). V was shortened by 5 bases and J by 4 bases, with 18 bases between the two germline ends. Looked up from germline, CDR1 is LNHDA and CDR2 is SQIVND (reference sequence). This CDR3 contains 16 residues. As DNA, the CDR3 is TGTGCCAGTAGTTCCCCCCCCAGCGGTATATACAATGAGCAGTTCTTC. This codes for CASSSPPSGIYNEQFF.

The rearrangement joins TRBV5-1 to TRBJ2-2; the D gene is possibly TRBD1 (7 bases). Germline V gene data show CDR1 as SGHRS and CDR2 as YFSETQ. This CDR3 spans 16 amino acids. V was clipped by 1 base and J by 2 bases, with 12 bases between them. The CDR3 is CASSLWQGGNTGELFF. The CDR3 DNA follows: TGCGCCAGCAGCTTGTGGCAGGGGGGAAACACCGGGGAGCTGTTTTTT.

The chain is built from TRBV5-1 and TRBJ2-2; 9 bases line up with TRBD1. Germline V gene data show CDR1 as SGHRS and CDR2 as YFSETQ. The CDR3 covers 16 residues. Unmatched junction bases numbered 6, after V lost 4 bases and J lost 2 bases. This chain's CDR3 is CASSHRTGDNTGELFF. CDR3 DNA: TGCGCCAGCAGCCATAGGACAGGGGATAACACCGGGGAGCTGTTTTTT.

This clone appeared a few times. The chain joins TRBV7-2 to TRBJ1-2; TRBD1 agrees at 10 bases. The CDR3 is 14 amino acids. V was pared by 5 bases and J by 5 bases, with 5 bases of the junction left unmatched. Per germline, CDR1 SGHTA and CDR2 FQGNSA. The CDR3 DNA reads TGTGCCAGCAGCGCCTGGACAGGGGGTTATGGCTACACCTTC. Its protein product is CASSAWTGGYGYTF.

V and J are TRBV3-1 (or the pseudogene TRBV3-2) and TRBJ2-1; possible D gene TRBD1, 5 bases. CDR1 is LGHDT, CDR2 YNNKEL, per germline (reference sequence). V was trimmed by 5 bases and J by 7 bases, leaving 18 bases between them. The CDR3 runs 15 residues. For the CDR3, the DNA is TGTGCCAGCAGCACTCTTCAGGGCCAGGTGAATGAGCAGTTCTTC. Encoded protein: CASSTLQGQVNEQFF.

The chain couples TRBV2 to TRBJ1-4; 9 nucleotides line up with TRBD1. The V segment lost 8 bases and the J segment 6 bases; nucleotides outside the gene matches: 7. The CDR3 has 14 amino acids. Looked up from germline, CDR1 is SNHLY and CDR2 is FYNNEI. CDR3 nucleotides: TGTGCCAGCGGGGACAGGGTAGGGGATGAAAAACTGTTTTTT. Encoded protein: CASGDRVGDEKLFF.

The gene calls are TRBV9 and TRBJ1-5, with D maybe TRBD1 (6 bases). V lost 0 bases and J lost 0, with 13 bases in between. Germline-derived CDR1 and CDR2 are SGDLS and YYNGEE. This CDR3 is built from 17 residues. The CDR3 nucleotides are TGTGCCAGCAGCGTAGAAGGGGGGGCTGGTAGCAATCAGCCCCAGCATTTT. Its protein product is CASSVEGGAGSNQPQHF.

V gene TRBV9 combines with J gene TRBJ1-4, with TRBD1 identical over 9 bases. V shed 2 bases and J 8 bases; nucleotides not matched to a gene: 7. From germline, CDR1 is SGDLS and CDR2 YYNGEE. The CDR3 is 15 residues long. The CDR3 DNA is TGTGCCAGCAGCGTGACAGGGGGTAGGGAGGAAAAACTGTTTTTT. Amino acids: CASSVTGGREEKLFF.

The chain couples TRBV9 to TRBJ1-3; possible D gene TRBD1, 6 bases. Trimming cost V 5 bases and J 0 bases, with 12 bases left between them. CDR1 SGDLS and CDR2 YYNGEE come from the germline V gene. The CDR3 sequence is 15 residues long. CDR3 region: CASSSQGSSGNTIYF. The CDR3 DNA sequence: TGTGCCAGCAGTTCACAGGGATCCTCTGGAAACACCATATATTTT.

The CDR3 here is CASSSLGSVTYEQYF. The CDR3 DNA sequence: TGTGCCAGCAGTTCCCTAGGGAGTGTTACCTACGAGCAGTACTTC. The rearrangement uses TRBV6-5 and TRBJ2-7; D may be TRBD2 (5 bases). The CDR3 runs to 15 residues. V dropped 4 bases and J dropped 2 bases, with 15 bases sitting between them. Per germline, CDR1 MNHEY and CDR2 SVGAGI.